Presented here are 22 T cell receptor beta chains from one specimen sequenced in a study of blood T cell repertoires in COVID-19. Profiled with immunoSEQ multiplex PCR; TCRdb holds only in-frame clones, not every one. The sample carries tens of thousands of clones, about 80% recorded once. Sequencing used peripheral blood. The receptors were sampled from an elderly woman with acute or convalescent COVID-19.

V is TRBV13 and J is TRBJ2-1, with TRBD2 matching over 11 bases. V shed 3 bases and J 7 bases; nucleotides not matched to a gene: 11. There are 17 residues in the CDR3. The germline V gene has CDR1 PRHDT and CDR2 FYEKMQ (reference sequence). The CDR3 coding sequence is TGTGCCAGCAGCTTTGCGTCTAGCGGGAGGTTCGGTAATGAGCAGTTCTTC. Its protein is CASSFASSGRFGNEQFF.

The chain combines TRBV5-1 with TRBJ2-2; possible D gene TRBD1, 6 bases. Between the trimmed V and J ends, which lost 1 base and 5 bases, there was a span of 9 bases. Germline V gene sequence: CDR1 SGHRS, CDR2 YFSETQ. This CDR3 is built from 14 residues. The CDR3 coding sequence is TGCGCCAGCAGCTTGTCCAGGGGAACCGGGGAGCTGTTTTTT. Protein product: CASSLSRGTGELFF.

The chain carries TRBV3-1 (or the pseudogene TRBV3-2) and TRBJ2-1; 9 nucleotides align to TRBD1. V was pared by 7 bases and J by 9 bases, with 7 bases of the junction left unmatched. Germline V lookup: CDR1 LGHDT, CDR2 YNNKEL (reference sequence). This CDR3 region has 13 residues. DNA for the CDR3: TGTGCCAGCAACACCGACAGGGGGTCTGAGCAGTTCTTC. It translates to CASNTDRGSEQFF.

The CDR3 here is CASSYQGKGTEAFF. The CDR3 region has the DNA TGTGCCAGCAGTTACCAGGGGAAGGGAACTGAAGCTTTCTTT. The V gene is TRBV6-6, the J gene TRBJ1-1, with D maybe TRBD1 (6 bases). Germline loops: CDR1 MNHNY, CDR2 SVGAGI (reference sequence). The V end lost 2 bases, the J end lost 5 bases, and 12 bases lay between the germline ends. The length of the CDR3 is 14 residues.

The CDR3: CASSQFGSDRAQETQYF. The CDR3 DNA sequence: TGCGCCAGCAGTCAATTTGGGTCCGACAGGGCTCAAGAGACCCAGTACTTC. The chain uses TRBV23-1 and TRBJ2-5; 7 bases are a match to TRBD1. TRBV23-1 is marked as an open reading frame, function uncertain. V shed 1 base and J 2 bases; nucleotides not matched to a gene: 10. The CDR3 has 17 residues.

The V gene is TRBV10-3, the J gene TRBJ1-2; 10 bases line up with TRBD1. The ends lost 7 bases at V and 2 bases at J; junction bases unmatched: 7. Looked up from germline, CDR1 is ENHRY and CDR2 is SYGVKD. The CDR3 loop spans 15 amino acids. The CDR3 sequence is CAITKGQGINYGYTF. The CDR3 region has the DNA TGTGCCATCACCAAGGGACAGGGGATCAACTATGGCTACACCTTC.

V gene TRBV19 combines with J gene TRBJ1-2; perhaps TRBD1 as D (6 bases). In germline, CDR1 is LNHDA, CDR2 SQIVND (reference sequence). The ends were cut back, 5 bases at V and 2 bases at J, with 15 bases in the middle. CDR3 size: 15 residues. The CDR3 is CASSAQMRGNYGYTF. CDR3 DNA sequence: TGTGCCAGTAGTGCCCAAATGAGGGGGAACTATGGCTACACCTTC.

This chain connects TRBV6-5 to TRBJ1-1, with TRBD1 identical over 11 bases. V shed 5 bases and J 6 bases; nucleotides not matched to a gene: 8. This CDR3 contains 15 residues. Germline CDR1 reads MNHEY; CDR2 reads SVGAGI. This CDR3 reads CASSTGDRGVPEAFF. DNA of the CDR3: TGTGCCAGCAGTACGGGGGACAGGGGGGTCCCTGAAGCTTTCTTT.

This chain's CDR3 is CASSHDVPSGSYNEQFF. The CDR3 region has the DNA TGTGCCAGCAGCCACGACGTCCCTAGCGGGTCCTACAATGAGCAGTTCTTC. The chain is built from TRBV7-2 and TRBJ2-1; 8 positions match TRBD2. CDR3 length: 17 amino acids. Germline V lookup: CDR1 SGHTA, CDR2 FQGNSA. V gave up 5 bases and J gave up 1 base; unmatched junction bases: 10.

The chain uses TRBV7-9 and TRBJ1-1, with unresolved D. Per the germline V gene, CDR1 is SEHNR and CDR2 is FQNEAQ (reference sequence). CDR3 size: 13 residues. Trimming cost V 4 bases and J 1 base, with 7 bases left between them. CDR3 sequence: CASSSPGNTEAFF. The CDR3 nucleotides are TGTGCCAGCAGCTCCCCCGGGAACACTGAAGCTTTCTTT.

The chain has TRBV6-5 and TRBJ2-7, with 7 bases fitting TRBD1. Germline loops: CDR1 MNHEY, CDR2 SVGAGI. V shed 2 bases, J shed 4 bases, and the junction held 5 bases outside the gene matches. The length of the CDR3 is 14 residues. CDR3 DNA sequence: TGTGCCAGCAGTTACACCAGGGGGTATTACGAGCAGTACTTC. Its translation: CASSYTRGYYEQYF.

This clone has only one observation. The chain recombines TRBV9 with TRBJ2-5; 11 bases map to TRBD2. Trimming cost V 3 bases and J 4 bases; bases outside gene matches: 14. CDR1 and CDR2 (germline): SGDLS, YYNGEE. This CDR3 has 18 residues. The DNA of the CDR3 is TGTGCCAGCAGCGGAAGTCCACTAGCGGGGGCCCGACCAGAGACCCAGTACTTC. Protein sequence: CASSGSPLAGARPETQYF.

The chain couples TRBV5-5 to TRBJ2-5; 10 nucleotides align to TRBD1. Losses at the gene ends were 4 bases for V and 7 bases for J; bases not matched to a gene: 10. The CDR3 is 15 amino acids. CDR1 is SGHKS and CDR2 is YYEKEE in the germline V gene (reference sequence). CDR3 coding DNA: TGTGCCAGCAGCGACCGACAGGGGGCTTATGGGACCCAGTACTTC. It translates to CASSDRQGAYGTQYF.

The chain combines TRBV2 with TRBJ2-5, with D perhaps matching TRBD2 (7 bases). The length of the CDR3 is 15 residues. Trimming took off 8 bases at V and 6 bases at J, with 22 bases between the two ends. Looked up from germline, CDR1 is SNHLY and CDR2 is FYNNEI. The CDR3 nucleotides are TGTGCCAGCTCAAGTGGGGGGGCCAACGGGAAGACCCAGTACTTC. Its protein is CASSSGGANGKTQYF.

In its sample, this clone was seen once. CDR3: CASSLGFGSGGANEQFF. The CDR3 DNA sequence: TGTGCCAGCAGCTTAGGTTTCGGTAGCGGGGGGGCCAATGAGCAGTTCTTC. The chain joins TRBV7-9 to TRBJ2-1; 11 bases are shared with TRBD2. Germline-derived CDR1 and CDR2 are SEHNR and FQNEAQ (reference sequence). V shed 1 base, J shed 6 bases, and the junction held 8 bases outside the gene matches. This CDR3 contains 17 residues.

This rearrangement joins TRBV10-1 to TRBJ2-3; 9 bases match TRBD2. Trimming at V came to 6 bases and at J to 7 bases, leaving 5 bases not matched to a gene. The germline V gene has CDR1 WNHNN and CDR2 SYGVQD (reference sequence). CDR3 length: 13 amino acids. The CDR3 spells CASSSGGLNTQYF. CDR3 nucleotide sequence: TGCGCCAGCAGCAGCGGGGGGCTAAATACGCAGTATTTT.

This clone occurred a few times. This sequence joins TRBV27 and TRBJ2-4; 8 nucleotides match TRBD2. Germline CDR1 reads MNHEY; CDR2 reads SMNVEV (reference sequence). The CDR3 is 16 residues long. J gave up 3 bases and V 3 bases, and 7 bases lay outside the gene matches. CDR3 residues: CASSFSAGGGKNIQYF. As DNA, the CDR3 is TGTGCCAGCAGTTTCTCCGCGGGAGGAGGCAAAAACATTCAGTACTTC.

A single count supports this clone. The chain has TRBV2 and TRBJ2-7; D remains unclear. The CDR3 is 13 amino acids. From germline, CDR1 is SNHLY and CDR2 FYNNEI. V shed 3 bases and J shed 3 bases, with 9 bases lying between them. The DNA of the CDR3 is TGTGCCAGCAGTGACAGTCCTAGCTACGAGCAGTACTTC. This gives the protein CASSDSPSYEQYF.

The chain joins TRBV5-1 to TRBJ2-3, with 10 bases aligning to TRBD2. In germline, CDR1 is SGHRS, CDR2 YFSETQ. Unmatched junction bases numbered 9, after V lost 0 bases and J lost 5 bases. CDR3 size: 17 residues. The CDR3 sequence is CASSLDPAGGPGDTQYF. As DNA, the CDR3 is TGCGCCAGCAGCTTGGATCCAGCGGGGGGGCCGGGAGATACGCAGTATTTT.

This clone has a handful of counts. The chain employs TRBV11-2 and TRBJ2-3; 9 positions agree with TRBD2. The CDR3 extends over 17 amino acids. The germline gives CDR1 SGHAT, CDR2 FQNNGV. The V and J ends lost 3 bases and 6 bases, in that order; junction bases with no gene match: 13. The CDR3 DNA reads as TGTGCCAGCAGCTTTAGGCGGGGTAGCGGGGGCGTGGATACGCAGTATTTT. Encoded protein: CASSFRRGSGGVDTQYF. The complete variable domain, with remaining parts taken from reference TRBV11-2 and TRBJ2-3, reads EAGVAQSPRYKIIEKRQSVAFWCNPISGHATLYWYQQILGQGPKLLIQFQNNGVVDDSQLPKDRFSAERLKGVDSTLKIQPAKLEDSAVYLCASSFRRGSGGVDTQYFGPGTRLTVL.

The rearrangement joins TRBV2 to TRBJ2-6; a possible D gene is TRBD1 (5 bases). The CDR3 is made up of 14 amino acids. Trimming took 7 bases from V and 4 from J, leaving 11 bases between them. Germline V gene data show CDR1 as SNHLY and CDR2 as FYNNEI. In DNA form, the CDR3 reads TGTGCCAGCATAACAGGTCCCGGGGCCAACGTCCTGACTTTC. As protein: CASITGPGANVLTF.

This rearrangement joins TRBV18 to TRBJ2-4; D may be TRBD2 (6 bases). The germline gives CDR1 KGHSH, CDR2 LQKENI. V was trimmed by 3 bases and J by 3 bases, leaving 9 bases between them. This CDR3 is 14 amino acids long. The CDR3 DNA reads TGTGCCAGCTCACCCCCCGGGGGCAAAAACATTCAGTACTTC. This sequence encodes CASSPPGGKNIQYF.